Listed below are T cell receptor beta chains from one sample, sequenced in a study of T-cell reconstitution after alpha-beta-depleted transplantation in children. TCRdb recomputed calls from the PCR reads with MiXCR, one row per CDR3 protein. Here the sample spans 450,000 to 600,000 distinct CDR3 sequences, 10% being singletons. Sequences were derived from PBMCs, sampled before TCRalphabeta/CD19-depleted stem cell transplant. The source is a child under 10 years old with inherited bone marrow failure, due to receive a stem cell transplant. Each CDR3 is given with its conserved first and last residue. Fields, in order: CDR3 length, D gene, J gene, V gene, clone size, CDR3 protein, CDR3 DNA. The D gene is left open where the match is weak. A clone size is listed for some rows: how often the clone was seen (once, few, many), or a class if it is expanded.

17,TRBD2,TRBJ2-3,TRBV7-9,few,CASSSSRLAGGTDTQYF,TGTGCCAGCAGCTCGTCCCGACTAGCGGGAGGGACAGATACGCAGTATTTT
13,TRBD1,TRBJ2-5,TRBV12-3/TRBV12-4,many,CASRSDRDETQYF,TGTGCCAGCAGATCCGACAGGGACGAGACCCAGTACTTC
12,-,TRBJ2-2,TRBV5-1,many,CASSLTSGELFF,TGCGCCAGCAGCTTGACTAGCGGGGAGCTGTTTTTT
15,TRBD1,TRBJ1-2,TRBV28,many,CASRRSGTENYGYTF,TGTGCCAGCAGGAGATCCGGGACAGAGAACTATGGCTACACCTTC
15,TRBD2,TRBJ2-1,TRBV29-1,many,CSAGLAGGGVNEQFF,TGCAGCGCGGGACTAGCGGGAGGAGGGGTCAATGAGCAGTTCTTC
13,-,TRBJ2-1,TRBV21-1,once,CASSNNGRKWQFF,TGTGCCAGCAGCAACAACGGGAGAAAGTGGCAGTTCTTC
15,-,TRBJ2-7,TRBV7-2,many,CASSLFPGLAYEQYF,TGTGCCAGCAGCTTATTCCCTGGACTTGCCTACGAGCAGTACTTC
16,-,TRBJ2-1,TRBV19,-,CASSIWGDVSYNEQFF,TGTGCCAGTAGTATATGGGGGGACGTATCCTACAATGAGCAGTTCTTC
16,-,TRBJ2-7,TRBV4-2,many,CASSQETGESSYEQYF,TGTGCCAGCAGCCAAGAGACAGGCGAGAGCTCCTACGAGCAGTACTTC
14,-,TRBJ2-7,TRBV4-3,-,CASSQEEGDYEQYF,TGCGCCAGCAGCCAAGAAGAGGGGGATTACGAGCAGTACTTC
17,-,TRBJ2-3,TRBV7-9,few,CASSPAYFGASADTQYF,TGTGCCAGCAGCCCAGCTTATTTTGGGGCTAGCGCAGATACGCAGTATTTT
11,-,TRBJ1-1,TRBV6-6,many,CATCSRTEAFF,TGTGCCACCTGTAGTAGAACTGAAGCTTTCTTT
16,TRBD2,TRBJ2-5,TRBV20-1,few,CSAKPLSGNDLETQYF,TGCAGTGCCAAGCCCCTTAGCGGGAACGACTTGGAGACCCAGTACTTC
14,-,TRBJ1-4,TRBV5-4,-,CASSQQGDNEKLFF,TGTGCCAGCAGCCAGCAGGGTGATAATGAAAAACTGTTTTTT
14,-,TRBJ2-7,TRBV7-2,many,CASSLAPGLYEQYF,TGTGCCAGCAGCTTAGCCCCCGGTTTATACGAGCAGTACTTC
13,-,TRBJ2-3,TRBV19,once,CASSIEDSLVAYF,TGTGCCAGTAGTATAGAGGACTCCCTGGTCGCGTATTTT
17,-,TRBJ2-2,TRBV20-1,many,CSASPAGTLANTGELFF,TGCAGTGCTAGTCCCGCGGGGACTTTAGCGAACACCGGGGAGCTGTTTTTT
14,-,TRBJ1-3,TRBV12-3/TRBV12-4,few,CASILMESGNTIYF,TGTGCCAGCATCCTAATGGAATCTGGAAACACCATATATTTT
16,-,TRBJ2-2,TRBV7-9,-,CASSLGELENTGELFF,TGTGCCAGCAGCTTAGGAGAACTGGAGAACACCGGGGAGCTGTTTTTT
15,TRBD2,TRBJ2-5,TRBV20-1,many,CSARGLAESQETQYF,TGCAGTGCTAGAGGACTAGCTGAATCCCAAGAGACCCAGTACTTC
14,-,TRBJ2-1,TRBV29-1,many,CSVVSGGPYNEQFF,TGCAGCGTTGTGTCCGGGGGCCCCTACAATGAGCAGTTCTTC
14,TRBD1,TRBJ1-4,TRBV27,many,CASSPRTGGEKLFF,TGTGCCAGCAGTCCTCGGACAGGGGGAGAAAAACTGTTTTTT
14,TRBD1,TRBJ1-1,TRBV27,many,CASSPGQGVREAFF,TGTGCCAGCAGCCCCGGCCAGGGGGTCCGTGAAGCTTTCTTT
14,-,TRBJ2-1,TRBV6-2/TRBV6-3,many,CASSYNGEDSEQFF,TGTGCCAGCAGTTACAATGGGGAGGACAGTGAGCAGTTCTTC
15,-,TRBJ1-5,TRBV20-1,-,CSARVGTPGDQPQHF,TGCAGTGCTAGAGTTGGGACCCCCGGGGATCAGCCCCAGCATTTT